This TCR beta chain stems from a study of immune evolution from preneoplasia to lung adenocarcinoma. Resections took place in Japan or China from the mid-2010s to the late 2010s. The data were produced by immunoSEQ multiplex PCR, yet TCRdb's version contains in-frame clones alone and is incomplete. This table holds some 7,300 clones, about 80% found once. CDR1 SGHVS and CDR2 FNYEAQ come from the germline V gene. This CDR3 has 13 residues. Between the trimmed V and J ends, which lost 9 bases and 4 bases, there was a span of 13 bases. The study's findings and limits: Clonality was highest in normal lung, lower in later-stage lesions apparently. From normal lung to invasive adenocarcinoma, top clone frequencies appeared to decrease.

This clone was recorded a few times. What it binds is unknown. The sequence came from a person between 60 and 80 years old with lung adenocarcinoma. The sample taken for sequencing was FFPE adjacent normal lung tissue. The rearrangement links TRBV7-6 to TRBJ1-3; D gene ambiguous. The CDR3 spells CASAPGVGNTIYF. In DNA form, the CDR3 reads TGTGCCAGTGCGCCGGGAGTGGGAAACACCATATATTTT.